This T cell receptor (beta chain) derives from a study of T-cell reconstitution after alpha-beta-depleted transplantation in children (dated by TCRdb to 2015 to 2016). Background for the entire study: T-cell immune reconstitution after TCRalphabeta/CD19-depleted allogeneic hematopoietic cell transplantation in children was quantitatively tracked in the study by means of TCR repertoire profiling. The investigation overall reported the following: Over the following months the frequencies of hyperexpanded clones went down, and after one year T-cell counts and TCRbeta diversity were mostly credited to newly produced T cells. About two months after transplant, the apparently early recovery of alphabetaT-cell counts reportedly depended on just several hundred clones that had expanded rapidly and came from non-depleted graft cells. In some patients, high TCRbeta diversity at day 60 was attributed to recipient T cells and intrathymic progenitors that had survived conditioning.

The sample's treatment or condition label, decoded: allogeneic hematopoietic cell transplantation with graft depleted of TCRalphabeta T cells and CD19 B cells. TCRalphabeta/CD19-depleted allogeneic hematopoietic cell grafts were given to the transplant recipients, all of whom were children. The germline V gene supplies CDR1 SQVTM and CDR2 ANQGSEA. From cysteine to phenylalanine, the CDR3 is 10 amino acids long. The entry retains the CDR3 DNA only, 30 bases that are in frame from base 1. Between the V and J ends, shortened by 4 bases and 6 bases respectively, the junction contains 6 bases. As concerns this clonotype: What this receptor recognizes is not known. No much larger clonotype is one base removed from it; base qualities were not supplied.

The library came from PCR. TCRdb records Illumina HiSeq 2500 as the sequencer. To normalize quantification of the TCRbeta repertoire, the TCR libraries were built with molecular barcoding that relied on unique molecular identifiers. The public reads were quality trimmed at Q25 with fastp and then assembled into clones with MiXCR by TCRdb, keeping productive beta chains. Identical CDR3 proteins give one entry, which carries the most common genes and DNA. In all, the sample holds hundreds of thousands of distinct CDR3 sequences, and around 16% of those were seen once. Around 43% of the sample is in the top ten clones.

This chain is built from TRBV29-1 and TRBJ2-5, with the D gene uncertain. The material was PBMCs, mostly from graft donor cells, obtained 360 days after TCRalphabeta/CD19-depleted stem cell transplant. This TCR came from a male patient between 2 and 9 years old who had a stem cell transplant for acute lymphoblastic leukemia, so the T cells may come from the graft donor. The base sequence is TGCAGCGTTGCTTCGAAGACCCAGTACTTC. The resulting protein is CSVASKTQYF.